This T cell receptor (beta chain) was sequenced during a study of identical twins. In every case, the donor was a healthy Caucasian. Findings and limits, study-wide: Low generation probability was overrepresented in out-of-frame alpha sequences shared by twins. Abundant cord blood beta clonotypes carried fewer insertions; memory repertoires showed none.

TCRdb reprocessed the 5' RACE reads with MiXCR, giving one entry per CDR3 protein. This repertoire shows more than 1.5 million distinct CDR3 sequences, 25% to 35% found once; its top ten account for approximately 0.25%. Germline assignment: CDR1 SGDLS and CDR2 YYNGEE. The V end was cut by 4 bases, the J end by 0 bases, with 18 bases between. The CDR3 consists of 17 residues. Regarding this clonotype: Its antigen is unknown.

This sequence joins TRBV9 and TRBJ2-3, with D unresolved. This receptor was taken from a newborn girl in good health. Sequencing was done on a sample of cord blood. The CDR3 protein is CASSRPASPYSTDTQYF. The CDR3 nucleotides are TGTGCCAGCAGCCGCCCGGCCTCGCCCTATAGCACAGATACGCAGTATTTT.